This is a list of T cell receptor beta chains from one sample in a study of T cell repertoires in cytomegalovirus infection. A single record per CDR3 protein comes from TCRdb applying MiXCR to the reads. The profile shows fewer than 350,000 distinct CDR3 sequences, around a tenth of them singletons. The sequenced material came from PBMCs. Receptors originate from a human donor in good health (CMV status not recorded). Some clones in this sample may be carry-over from other donors' samples. Each CDR3 is given with its conserved first and last residue. Fields, in order: D gene, clone size, V gene, J gene, CDR3 DNA, CDR3 protein. D genes are given only for firm matches. Some rows have no size entry. The others give once, few or many, or a class for an expanded clone.

-	-	TRBV18	TRBJ2-1	TGTGCCAGCTCACCCCCCAGCGGCTACTCCTACAATGAGCAGTTCTTC	CASSPPSGYSYNEQFF
-	few	TRBV27	TRBJ1-1	TGTGCCAGCAGTTTGGTGAGACACATGAACACTGAAGCTTTCTTT	CASSLVRHMNTEAFF
TRBD2	many	TRBV7-2	TRBJ2-7	TGTGCCAGCAGGACTAGCTGGACCTACGAGCAGTACTTC	CASRTSWTYEQYF
-	many	TRBV7-3	TRBJ2-3	TGTGCCAGCAGCTTAACGGTGACTAGGGGGGATACGCAGTATTTT	CASSLTVTRGDTQYF
-	-	TRBV7-2	TRBJ2-3	TGTGCCAGCAGCTCAAGTGTTACGCAGTATTTT	CASSSSVTQYF
-	many	TRBV7-2	TRBJ2-5	TGTGCCAGCAGCTCCGGCGGAAGCCGAGGGGAGACCCAGTACTTC	CASSSGGSRGETQYF
TRBD1	-	TRBV12-3/TRBV12-4	TRBJ2-3	TGTGCCAGCAGTTTATGGGACAGGGGGCGCAAAGGCACAGATACGCAGTATTTT	CASSLWDRGRKGTDTQYF
-	-	TRBV15	TRBJ1-2	TGTGCCACCAGCGGTGACAGGAACGGTGGCTACAACTTC	CATSGDRNGGYNF
-	many	TRBV7-8	TRBJ2-7	TGTGCCAGCAGCCTCGGACGGGGAGTCTTCTACGAGCAGTACTTC	CASSLGRGVFYEQYF
TRBD1	-	TRBV27	TRBJ2-7	TGTGCCAGCAGACAGGGGAGCGAGCAGTACTTC	CASRQGSEQYF
-	-	TRBV19	TRBJ2-7	TGTGCCAGTAGCCCGAATTTAATGACAGGAGCCTACGAGCAGTACTTC	CASSPNLMTGAYEQYF
-	few	TRBV4-2	TRBJ2-2	TGTGCCAGCAGCCAATTACAGGGTTCCCCGAACACCGGGGAGCTGTTTTTT	CASSQLQGSPNTGELFF
-	few	TRBV6-6	TRBJ2-7	TGTGCCAGCAGTTACTCTATCGGACAGAACGAGCAGTACTTC	CASSYSIGQNEQYF
-	few	TRBV10-3	TRBJ2-2	TGTGCCATCAGTGGAGGGGCCAACACCGGGGAGCTGTTTTTT	CAISGGANTGELFF
TRBD1	few	TRBV11-1	TRBJ1-2	TGTGCCAGCAGCTCCAGGGGGCGAAACGACTATGGCTACACCTTC	CASSSRGRNDYGYTF
TRBD1	few	TRBV15	TRBJ2-5	TGTGCCACCAGTAGCGGACAGGGGCAAGAGACCCAGTACTTC	CATSSGQGQETQYF
TRBD2	many	TRBV7-9	TRBJ2-1	TGTGCCAGCAGCTTTTTTAGCGGGAGGTCCTACAATGAGCAGTTCTTC	CASSFFSGRSYNEQFF
-	few	TRBV7-6	TRBJ1-5	TGTGCCAGAAGGGGGGAGTTTAGCAATCAGCCCCAGCATTTT	CARRGEFSNQPQHF
TRBD1	few	TRBV28	TRBJ2-4	TGTGCCAGCAGTTCAGGGGGTACCCTAGCCAAAAACATTCAGTACTTC	CASSSGGTLAKNIQYF
-	many	TRBV7-2	TRBJ1-1	TGTGCCAGCAGCCCTTTGGACGGGTCTGAAGCTTTCTTT	CASSPLDGSEAFF
-	many	TRBV7-2	TRBJ1-2	TGTGCCAGCAGTCGACGACCTTTCTATGGCTACACCTTC	CASSRRPFYGYTF
TRBD1	many	TRBV6-1	TRBJ1-1	TGTGCCAGCAGTGTACGACAGGGTGTGAACACTGAAGCTTTCTTT	CASSVRQGVNTEAFF
-	-	TRBV24-1	TRBJ2-3	TGTGCCACCAGTGATCCGGGAGCTAGCACAGATACGCAGTATTTT	CATSDPGASTDTQYF
-	-	TRBV5-6	TRBJ1-6	TGTGCCAGCAGCCGGGCGGCGGCTAGCTCCTATAATTCACCCCTCCACTTT	CASSRAAASSYNSPLHF
-	many	TRBV7-2	TRBJ1-1	TGTGCCAGCAGCACATACGGGACAAATATGAACACTGAAGCTTTCTTT	CASSTYGTNMNTEAFF
-	many	TRBV7-2	TRBJ1-2	TGTGCCAGCAGCCAGGGACGTACCTATGGCTACACCTTC	CASSQGRTYGYTF
TRBD1	many	TRBV7-2	TRBJ1-2	TGTGCCAGCAGCTTGCGGACAGGGGGGGATGGCTACACCTTC	CASSLRTGGDGYTF
TRBD1	many	TRBV18	TRBJ2-1	TGTGCCAGCTCAACGACAGGGTACTACAATGAGCAGTTCTTC	CASSTTGYYNEQFF
-	-	TRBV5-4	TRBJ2-5	TGTGCCAGCAGCTTGGGACAAGTACAAGAGACCCAGTACTTC	CASSLGQVQETQYF
-	-	TRBV5-5	TRBJ2-7	TGTGCCAGCAGCTTCCCGGGACGTACTTCCTACGAGCAGTACTTC	CASSFPGRTSYEQYF
TRBD1	-	TRBV6-2/TRBV6-3	TRBJ2-7	TGTGCCAGCAGTTACCCGCGCCGGACAGGAACCTCCTACGAGCAGTACTTC	CASSYPRRTGTSYEQYF
TRBD2	-	TRBV29-1	TRBJ2-5	TGCAGCGTCACTAGCGGGGGCGGAAGGGAGACCCAGTACTTC	CSVTSGGGRETQYF
-	few	TRBV6-2/TRBV6-3	TRBJ2-1	TGTGCCAGCAGTTACTCAGGCCACGGGAATGAGCAGTTCTTC	CASSYSGHGNEQFF
TRBD1	-	TRBV3-1	TRBJ2-7	TGTGCCAGCAGCCGGGCACAGGGGTTCGAGCAGTACTTC	CASSRAQGFEQYF
TRBD1	few	TRBV20-1	TRBJ1-5	TGCAGTGCTCGGGACAGCCATAGCAATCAGCCCCAGCATTTT	CSARDSHSNQPQHF
-	-	TRBV13	TRBJ2-1	TGTGCCAGCAGCCCACGGGTCGACGGGCACAATGAGCAGTTCTTC	CASSPRVDGHNEQFF
-	many	TRBV7-2	TRBJ2-7	TGTGCCAGCAGCTCCCAGGGTAGCGGAGCCCTAGGACAGTACTTC	CASSSQGSGALGQYF
-	many	TRBV28	TRBJ1-1	TGTGCCAGCAGTTCGACAGAAGAAGCTTTCTTT	CASSSTEEAFF
-	many	TRBV11-2	TRBJ2-7	TGTGCCAGCAGCCGGACGGACTCCTACGAGCAGTACTTC	CASSRTDSYEQYF
TRBD1	many	TRBV30	TRBJ1-4	TGTGCCTGGAGCTACGGGACAGGGCTTAATGAAAAACTGTTTTTT	CAWSYGTGLNEKLFF
-	many	TRBV28	TRBJ1-1	TGTGCCAGCCTCGAACGGATGGGGATGGGAACTGAAGCTTTCTTT	CASLERMGMGTEAFF
-	few	TRBV19	TRBJ2-2	TGTGCCAGTCGGGCGGGACAGACGAACACCGGGGAGCTGTTTTTT	CASRAGQTNTGELFF